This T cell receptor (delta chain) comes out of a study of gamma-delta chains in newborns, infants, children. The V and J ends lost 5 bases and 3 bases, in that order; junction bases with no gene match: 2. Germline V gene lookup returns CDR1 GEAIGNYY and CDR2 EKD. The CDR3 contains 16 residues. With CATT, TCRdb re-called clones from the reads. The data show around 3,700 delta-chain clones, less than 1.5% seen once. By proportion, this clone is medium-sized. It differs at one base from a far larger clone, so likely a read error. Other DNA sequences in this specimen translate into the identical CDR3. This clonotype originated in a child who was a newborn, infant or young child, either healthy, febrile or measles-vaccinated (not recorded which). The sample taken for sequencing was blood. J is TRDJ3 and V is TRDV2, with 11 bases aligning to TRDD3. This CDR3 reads CACGTGGYWDTRQMFF. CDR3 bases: TGTGCCTGTGGCACTGGGGGATACTGGGACACCCGACAGATGTTTTTC.